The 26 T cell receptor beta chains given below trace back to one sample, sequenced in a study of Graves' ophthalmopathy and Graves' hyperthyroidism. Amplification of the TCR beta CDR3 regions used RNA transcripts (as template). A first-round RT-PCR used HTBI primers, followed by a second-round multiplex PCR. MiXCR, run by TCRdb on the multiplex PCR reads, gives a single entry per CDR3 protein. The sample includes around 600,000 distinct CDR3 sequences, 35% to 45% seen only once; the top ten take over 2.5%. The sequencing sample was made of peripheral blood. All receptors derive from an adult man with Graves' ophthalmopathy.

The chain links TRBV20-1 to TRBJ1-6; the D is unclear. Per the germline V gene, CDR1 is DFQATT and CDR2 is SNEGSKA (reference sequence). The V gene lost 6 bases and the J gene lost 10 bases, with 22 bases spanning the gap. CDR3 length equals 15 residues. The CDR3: CSASRVAVGISPLHF. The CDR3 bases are TGCAGTGCCAGCAGAGTAGCAGTTGGGATCTCACCCCTCCACTTT.

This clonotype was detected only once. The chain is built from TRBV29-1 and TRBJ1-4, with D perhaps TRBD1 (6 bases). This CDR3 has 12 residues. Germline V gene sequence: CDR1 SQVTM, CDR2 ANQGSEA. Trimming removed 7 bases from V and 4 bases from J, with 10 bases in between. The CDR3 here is CSGDRFNEKLFF. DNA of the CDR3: TGCAGCGGAGACAGGTTTAATGAAAAACTGTTTTTT.

CDR3 in DNA: TGTGCCAGCAGACAGGGCCTCCCTGGATATGGCTATAATTCACCCCTCCACTTT. It specifies CASRQGLPGYGYNSPLHF. V is TRBV2 and J is TRBJ1-6, with D maybe TRBD1 (6 bases). CDR1 and CDR2 (germline): SNHLY, FYNNEI. The ends were cut back, 6 bases at V and 3 bases at J, with 21 bases in the middle. There are 18 residues in the CDR3.

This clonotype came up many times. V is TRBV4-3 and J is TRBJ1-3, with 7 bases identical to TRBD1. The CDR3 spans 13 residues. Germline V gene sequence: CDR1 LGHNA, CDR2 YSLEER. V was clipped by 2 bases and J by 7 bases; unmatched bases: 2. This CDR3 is CASSQQTGNTIYF. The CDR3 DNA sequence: TGCGCCAGCAGCCAACAGACAGGGAACACCATATATTTT.

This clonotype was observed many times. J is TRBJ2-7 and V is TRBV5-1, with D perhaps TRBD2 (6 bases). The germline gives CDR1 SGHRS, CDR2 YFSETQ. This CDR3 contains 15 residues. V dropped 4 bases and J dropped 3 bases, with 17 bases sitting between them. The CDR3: CASSATLAAGYEQYF. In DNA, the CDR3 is TGCGCCAGCAGCGCCACCTTAGCGGCAGGCTACGAGCAGTACTTC.

The CDR3 region is CSAYPGQGNEQYF. The CDR3 DNA sequence: TGCAGTGCTTATCCGGGACAGGGAAACGAGCAGTACTTC. This chain uses TRBV20-1 with TRBJ2-7; 9 bases align to TRBD1. Germline values: CDR1 DFQATT, CDR2 SNEGSKA (reference sequence). The V segment lost 5 bases and the J segment 5 bases; nucleotides outside the gene matches: 7. The CDR3 is made up of 13 amino acids.

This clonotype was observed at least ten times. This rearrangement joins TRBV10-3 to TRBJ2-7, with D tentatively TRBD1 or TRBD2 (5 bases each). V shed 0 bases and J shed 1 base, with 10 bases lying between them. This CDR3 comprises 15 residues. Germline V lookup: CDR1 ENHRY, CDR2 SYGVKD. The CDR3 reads CAISESGDKSYEQYF. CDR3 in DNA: TGTGCCATCAGTGAGTCGGGGGATAAGTCCTACGAGCAGTACTTC.

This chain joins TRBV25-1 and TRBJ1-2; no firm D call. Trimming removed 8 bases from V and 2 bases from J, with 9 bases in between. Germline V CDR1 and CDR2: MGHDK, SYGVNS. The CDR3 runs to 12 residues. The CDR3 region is CASLGLNYGYTF. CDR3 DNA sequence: TGTGCCAGCTTAGGACTGAACTATGGCTACACCTTC.

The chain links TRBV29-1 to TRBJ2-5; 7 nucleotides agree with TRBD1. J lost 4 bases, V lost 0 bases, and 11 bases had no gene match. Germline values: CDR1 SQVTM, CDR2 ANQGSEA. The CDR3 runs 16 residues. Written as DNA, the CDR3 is TGCAGCGTTGAAGATCCTCTGGACAGGATTAGAGAGACCCAGTACTTC. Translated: CSVEDPLDRIRETQYF.

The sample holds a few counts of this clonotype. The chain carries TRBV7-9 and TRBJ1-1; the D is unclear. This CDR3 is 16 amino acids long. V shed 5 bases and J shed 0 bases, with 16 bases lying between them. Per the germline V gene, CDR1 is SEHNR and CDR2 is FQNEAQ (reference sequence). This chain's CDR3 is CASSSTSSFVNTEAFF. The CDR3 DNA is TGTGCCAGCAGCAGCACTTCTAGTTTCGTGAACACTGAAGCTTTCTTT.

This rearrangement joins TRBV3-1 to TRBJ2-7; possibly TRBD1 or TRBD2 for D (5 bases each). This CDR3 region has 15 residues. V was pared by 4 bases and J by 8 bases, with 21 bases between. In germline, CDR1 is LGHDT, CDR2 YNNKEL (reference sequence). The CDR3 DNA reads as TGTGCCAGCAGCCCAACGCCAAACCGGGACGCCAAGCAGTACTTC. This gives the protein CASSPTPNRDAKQYF.

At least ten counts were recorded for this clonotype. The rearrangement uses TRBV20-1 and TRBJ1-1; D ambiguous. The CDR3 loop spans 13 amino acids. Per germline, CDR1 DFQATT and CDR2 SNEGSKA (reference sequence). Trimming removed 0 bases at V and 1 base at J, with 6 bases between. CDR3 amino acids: CSAREQWNTEAFF. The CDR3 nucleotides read TGCAGTGCTAGAGAACAGTGGAACACTGAAGCTTTCTTT.

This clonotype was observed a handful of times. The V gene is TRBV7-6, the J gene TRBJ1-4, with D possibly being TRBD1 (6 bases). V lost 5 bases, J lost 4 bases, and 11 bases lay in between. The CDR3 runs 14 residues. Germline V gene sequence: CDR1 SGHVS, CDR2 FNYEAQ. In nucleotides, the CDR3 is TGTGCCAGCAGCCCGGACAGTTATAATGAAAAACTGTTTTTT. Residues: CASSPDSYNEKLFF.

In nucleotides, the CDR3 is TGTGCACAAGGGACAGGGGTTTACGAGCAGTACTTC. Translating gives CAQGTGVYEQYF. The rearrangement joins TRBV15 to TRBJ2-7, with TRBD1 matching 10 bases. The V gene's germline CDR1 is LNHNV and CDR2 YYDKDF (reference sequence). The CDR3 sequence is 12 residues long.

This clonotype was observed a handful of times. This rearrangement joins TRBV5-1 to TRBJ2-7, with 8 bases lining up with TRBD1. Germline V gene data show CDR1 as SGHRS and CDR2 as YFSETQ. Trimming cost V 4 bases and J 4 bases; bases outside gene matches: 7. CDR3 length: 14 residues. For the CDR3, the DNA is TGCGCCAGCAGCACCGGGGACAGGCTTTACGAGCAGTACTTC. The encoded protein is CASSTGDRLYEQYF. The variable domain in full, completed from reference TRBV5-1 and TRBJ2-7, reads KAGVTQTPRYLIKTRGQQVTLSCSPISGHRSVSWYQQTPGQGLQFLFEYFSETQRNKGNFPGRFSGRQFSNSRSEMNVSTLELGDSALYLCASSTGDRLYEQYFGPGTRLTVT.

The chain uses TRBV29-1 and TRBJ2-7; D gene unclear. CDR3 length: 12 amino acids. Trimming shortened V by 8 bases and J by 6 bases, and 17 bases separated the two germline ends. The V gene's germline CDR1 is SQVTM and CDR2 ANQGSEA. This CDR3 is CSQDRERSEQYF. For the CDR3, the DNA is TGCAGCCAAGATAGAGAACGGAGCGAGCAGTACTTC.

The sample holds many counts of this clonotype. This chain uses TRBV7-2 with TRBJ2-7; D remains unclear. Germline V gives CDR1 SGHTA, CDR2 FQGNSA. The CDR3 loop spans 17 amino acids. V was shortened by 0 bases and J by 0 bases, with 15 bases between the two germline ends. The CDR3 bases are TGTGCCAGCAGCTTAGCGGACGGGCCTACCACCTCCTACGAGCAGTACTTC. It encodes CASSLADGPTTSYEQYF.

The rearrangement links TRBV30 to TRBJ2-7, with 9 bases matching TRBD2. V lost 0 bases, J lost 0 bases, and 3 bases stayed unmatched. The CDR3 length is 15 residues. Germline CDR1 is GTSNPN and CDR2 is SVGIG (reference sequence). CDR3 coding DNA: TGTGCCTGGAGTGTGGCTAGCGGGATCTCCTACGAGCAGTACTTC. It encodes CAWSVASGISYEQYF.

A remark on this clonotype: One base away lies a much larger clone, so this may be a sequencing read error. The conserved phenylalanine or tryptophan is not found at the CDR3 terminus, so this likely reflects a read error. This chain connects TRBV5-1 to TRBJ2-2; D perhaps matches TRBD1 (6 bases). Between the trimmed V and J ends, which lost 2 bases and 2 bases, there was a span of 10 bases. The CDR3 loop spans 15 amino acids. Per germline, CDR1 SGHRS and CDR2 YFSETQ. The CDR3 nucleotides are TGCGCCAGCAGCTTAGACAGGCTCAACACCGGGGAGCTGTTTTGT. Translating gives CASSLDRLNTGELFC.

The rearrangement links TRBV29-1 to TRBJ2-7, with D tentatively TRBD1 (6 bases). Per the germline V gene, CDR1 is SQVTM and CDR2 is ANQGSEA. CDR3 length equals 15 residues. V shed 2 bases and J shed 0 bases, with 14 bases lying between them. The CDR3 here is CSVEIQGSASYEQYF. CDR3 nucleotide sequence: TGCAGCGTTGAAATACAGGGATCGGCCTCCTACGAGCAGTACTTC.

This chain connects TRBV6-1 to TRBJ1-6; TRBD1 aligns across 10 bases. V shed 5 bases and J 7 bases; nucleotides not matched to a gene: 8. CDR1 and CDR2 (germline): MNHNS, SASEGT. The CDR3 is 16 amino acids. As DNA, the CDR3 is TGTGCCAGCAGTCTTCGGACAGGGGGAAAAAATTCACCCCTCCACTTT. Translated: CASSLRTGGKNSPLHF.

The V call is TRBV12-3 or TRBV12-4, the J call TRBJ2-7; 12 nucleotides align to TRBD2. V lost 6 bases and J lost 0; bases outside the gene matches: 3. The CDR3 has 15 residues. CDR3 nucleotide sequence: TGTGCCAGCAGGGGACTAGCGGGCTCCTCCTACGAGCAGTACTTC. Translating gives CASRGLAGSSYEQYF.

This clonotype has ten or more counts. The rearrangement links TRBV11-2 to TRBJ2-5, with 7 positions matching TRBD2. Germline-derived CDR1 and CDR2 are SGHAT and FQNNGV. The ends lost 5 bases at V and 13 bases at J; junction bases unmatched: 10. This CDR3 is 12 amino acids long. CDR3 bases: TGTGCCAGCAGCATGGGCCGGGACTATCCGTACTTC. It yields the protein CASSMGRDYPYF.

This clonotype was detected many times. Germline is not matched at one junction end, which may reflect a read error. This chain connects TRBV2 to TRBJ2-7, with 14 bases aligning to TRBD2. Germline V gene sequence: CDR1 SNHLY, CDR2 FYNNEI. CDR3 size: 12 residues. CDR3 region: CVSGTSGSEQYF. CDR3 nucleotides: TGTGTCAGCGGGACTAGCGGGAGCGAGCAGTACTTC.

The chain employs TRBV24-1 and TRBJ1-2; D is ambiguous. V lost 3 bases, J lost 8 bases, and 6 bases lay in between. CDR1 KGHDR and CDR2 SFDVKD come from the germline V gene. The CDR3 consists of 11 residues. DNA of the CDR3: TGTGCCACCAGTGATATGGGAGGCTACACCTTC. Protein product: CATSDMGGYTF.

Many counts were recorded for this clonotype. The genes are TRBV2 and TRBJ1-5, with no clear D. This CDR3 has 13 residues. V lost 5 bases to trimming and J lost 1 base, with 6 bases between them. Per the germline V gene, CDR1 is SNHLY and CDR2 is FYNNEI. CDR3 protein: CASSHQSNQPQHF. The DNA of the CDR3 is TGTGCCAGCAGTCATCAGAGCAATCAGCCCCAGCATTTT.